This T cell receptor beta chain was identified during a study of OX40 agonist ivuxolimab in advanced cancers. Study-wide points: On average, CD8+ T cells showed a greater number of expanded clones than CD4+. Normalized expansion of T-cell clones was also low for some nonresponders.

For this clone: Its antigen is currently unknown.

The CDR3 loop spans 16 amino acids. V was clipped by 4 bases and J by 2 bases, with 17 bases between them. Per germline, CDR1 SGDLS and CDR2 YYNGEE. Drawing of blood for sampling happened at baseline, at cycle 4 day 1, and at cycle 7 day 1. Clones were sequenced by immunoSEQ multiplex PCR, and TCRdb holds only the in-frame ones, with some missing. In the table there are some 45,000 clones, approximately 91% of which are singletons. The TCR originated in an adult with an advanced solid tumor such as melanoma, head and neck, liver or kidney cancer. This specimen consisted of CD4+ or CD8+ T cells sorted from blood, obtained in a trial of the OX40 agonist ivuxolimab. J is TRBJ2-3 and V is TRBV9, with a possible D match to TRBD1 (6 bases). CDR3 in amino acids: CASSLSGGHFTDTQYF. The CDR3 bases are TGTGCCAGCAGCCTTAGTGGGGGACACTTCACAGATACGCAGTATTTT.